This TCR beta chain was profiled in a study of blood T cell repertoires in acute mononucleosis (dated by TCRdb to 2018 to 2020). Background for the entire study: To capture the primary response, acute-phase samples were obtained within 2 weeks of when symptoms began. In the acute phase, YVL-BR-specific cells accounted for a mean of roughly 2% of blood CD8 T cells, and GLC-BM-specific cells for a mean of approximately 0.99%. Mean blood EBV load was 3.5 to 4.5 log10 genome copies per million B cells during acute infection and around 2.5 at convalescence. Study-level results and caveats: In TCR repertoire selection for BRLF1 (YVL-BR), TCRalpha CDR3 motifs took on a dominant role, whereas TCRbeta played only a minimal one. Just around 8.5% of the unique acute clonotypes remained in convalescence, but these persisting clonotypes accounted for most of the response, and new, diverse de novo clonotypes seemingly replaced the other acute clonotypes. Because only a fraction of each donor's blood was analyzed, sampling error might partly account for the low clonotype overlap between the acute and convalescent samples. With only a few donors in the cohort, group averages were based on very few individuals.

This clone counts as medium-sized (0.01 to 0.1%). No base-level quality is on record; no much larger clone is a single base apart. This sample's time point label indicates: acute infectious mononucleosis, at clinical presentation within 2 weeks of symptom onset (visit 1). CD8 T cell responses to two immunodominant EBV epitopes, BRLF1 109 (YVL-BR) and BMLF1 280 (GLC-BM), were tracked in the study over primary infection. A positive serum heterophile antibody test together with EBV viral capsid antigen-specific IgM pointed to primary EBV infection. As a first step, magnetic positive selection (MACS) was used to enrich total CD8 T cells from the PBMCs. A FACSAria III was used to sort live CD3+ CD8+ tetramer+ cells to a purity above 95%. Cells were sorted with a PE-conjugated tetramer loaded with the BRLF1 109-117 peptide. After tetramer sorting, TCR repertoires of EBV epitope-specific CD8 T cells were deep-sequenced directly ex vivo at acute infection and at convalescence. The donors were a few individuals between about 18 and 30 years old who had clinical acute infectious mononucleosis along with laboratory evidence of primary EBV infection. Heparinized peripheral blood was collected once when donors presented clinically with mononucleosis symptoms and a second time roughly 6 months afterward. Ficoll-Paque density gradient centrifugation was used to isolate PBMCs.

For TCR profiling, total RNA from no fewer than 8,000 sorted tetramer+ CD8 T cells was reverse transcribed into cDNA. CDR3 regions were amplified by PCR with primers annealing to V and J regions, adding unique molecular identifiers to track templates. The immunoSEQ platform, including its sequencing and error-correction standards, was used to profile TCRalpha and TCRbeta chains. Concerning the study's data processing: Clonal copy numbers were corrected for sequencing and PCR errors, and CDR3s were defined according to IMGT conventions. Analysis was restricted to productive rearrangements and was performed with immunoSEQ Analyzer versions 2.0 and 3.0, and gene-pairing frequencies were further processed in Microsoft Excel. Circos plots were used to display V-J pairings, and MEME together with a custom motifSearch program was used to find CDR3 motifs. The OLGA algorithm was used to calculate the probability of generation of TCR sequences. Clonotypes found at both visits were termed persistent, clonotypes found only in the acute phase were termed nonpersistent, and clonotypes found only at convalescence were termed de novo. An amino acid clonotype used by more than one donor was defined as a public TCR. TCRdb mirrors the immuneACCESS table, restricted to in-frame sequences. Some clones are absent from its copies; in checked studies, under half trace to an unresolved V gene, and the reason for the others is unknown. V and J calls and clone size are given by that table; D and trimming were obtained from the DNA. The sample contains 6,000 to 9,000 clones, less than 30% of them found a single time. Together, the top ten hold around 30% of the sample.

Spanning cysteine to phenylalanine, the CDR3 consists of 17 amino acids. Only CDR3 DNA remains: 51 bases, in frame from the first base. Trimming leaves V shorter by 1 base and J shorter by 6 bases, with the junction holding 10 bases beyond the gene matches. CDR1 and CDR2, per the germline V gene, are SGHVS and FNYEAQ. The clonotype was recovered from a woman younger than 35 with infectious mononucleosis caused by EBV. In this chain, TRBV7-6 is recombined with TRBJ2-2; TRBD1 matches 8 bases in the middle. This specimen was EBV YVL epitope tetramer+ CD8+ T cells sorted from PBMCs, taken during acute infectious mononucleosis. The cell subset or site label corresponds to: CD8 T cells binding a tetramer with EBV BRLF1 109-117 peptide (YVL-BR). The CDR3 amino acid sequence is: CASSLVVQGDSAGELFF. The sequenced DNA: TGTGCCAGCAGCTTAGTCGTACAGGGGGACTCGGCCGGGGAGCTGTTTTTT.